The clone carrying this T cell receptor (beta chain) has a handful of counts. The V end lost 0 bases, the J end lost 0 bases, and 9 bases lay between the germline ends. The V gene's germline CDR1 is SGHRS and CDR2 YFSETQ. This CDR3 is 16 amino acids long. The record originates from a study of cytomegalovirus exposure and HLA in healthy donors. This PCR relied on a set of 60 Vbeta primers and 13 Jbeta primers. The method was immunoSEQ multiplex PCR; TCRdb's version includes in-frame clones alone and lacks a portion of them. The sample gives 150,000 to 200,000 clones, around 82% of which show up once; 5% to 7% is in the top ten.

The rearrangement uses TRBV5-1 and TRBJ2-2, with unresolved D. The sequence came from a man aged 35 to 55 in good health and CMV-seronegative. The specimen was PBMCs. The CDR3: CASSLAGQSNTGELFF. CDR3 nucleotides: TGCGCCAGCAGCTTGGCGGGTCAGTCGAACACCGGGGAGCTGTTTTTT.